The 17 T cell receptor beta chains below come from one sample, sequenced in a study of metastatic and nonmetastatic thyroid tumors. Until they underwent thyroid surgery, no patient had received any treatment. TCRdb reassembled clones from the PCR reads with MiXCR. Here the sample spans just under 20,000 clones, over 25% being singletons. Sequencing was performed on blood. The receptors were gathered from a female donor with papillary thyroid cancer or a benign thyroid nodule (not recorded which). Some clones in this sample may be carry-over from other donors' samples.

The J gene is TRBJ2-1, the V gene TRBV6-2 or TRBV6-3; 14 bases line up with TRBD2. Per germline, CDR1 MNHEY and CDR2 SVGEGT. Trimming removed 7 bases from V and 8 bases from J; junction bases left unmatched: 10. The CDR3 contains 16 residues. CDR3 region: CASIDGLAGGLHEQFF. The CDR3 nucleotides are TGTGCCAGCATCGACGGACTAGCGGGAGGCCTCCATGAGCAGTTCTTC.

By share, this clone ranks as medium-sized (0.01 to 0.1%). The chain joins TRBV6-1 to TRBJ2-2, with 9 bases lining up with TRBD1. The CDR3 is made up of 15 amino acids. The junction had 2 bases not matched to a gene; V was cut back by 2 bases and J by 4 bases. CDR1 is MNHNS and CDR2 is SASEGT in the germline V gene. The CDR3 nucleotides are TGTGCCAGCAGTGAATGGGACAGGGTCACCGGGGAGCTGTTTTTT. Amino acids: CASSEWDRVTGELFF.

Regarding this clone: The junction does not match germline at one end; this may be a read error. This chain uses TRBV27 with TRBJ2-3; a possible D gene is TRBD2 (7 bases). The CDR3 covers 16 residues. CDR1 and CDR2 (germline): MNHEY, SMNVEV (reference sequence). This chain's CDR3 is CASSPKGGRRKDTKYF. CDR3 DNA: TGTGCCAGCAGTCCTAAGGGGGGGCGCAGGAAAGATACGAAGTATTTT.

The chain couples TRBV27 to TRBJ1-2; tentative D call: TRBD1 (6 bases). Germline-derived CDR1 and CDR2 are MNHEY and SMNVEV (reference sequence). The germline V and J ends were trimmed by 5 bases and 7 bases, with 14 bases remaining between them. The length of the CDR3 is 13 residues. The chain's CDR3 is CASSAQGAFGYTF. As DNA, the CDR3 is TGTGCCAGCAGTGCACAGGGTGCGTTTGGCTACACCTTC.

In regard to this clone: One end of the junction fails to match germline, which may point to a read error. CDR3 residues: CANSLLQGVTKAFF. CDR3 DNA: TGTGCCAACAGTTTATTACAGGGTGTCACTAAAGCTTTCTTT. This chain connects TRBV12-3 or TRBV12-4 to TRBJ1-1, with D possibly matching TRBD1 (6 bases). CDR3 length: 14 residues.

Only one count was recorded for this clone. This sequence joins TRBV5-1 and TRBJ1-3, with D perhaps matching TRBD1 (5 bases). The germline V gene has CDR1 SGHRS and CDR2 YFSETQ. The CDR3 loop spans 15 amino acids. Trimming took off 3 bases at V and 4 bases at J, with 14 bases between the two ends. Here the CDR3 reads CASSSEGSGGNTIYF. The CDR3 nucleotides are TGCGCCAGCAGCTCGGAGGGTTCAGGGGGAAACACCATATATTTT.

This clone has at least ten counts. The genes are TRBV20-1 and TRBJ1-1, with D unclear. The CDR3 spans 13 residues. V lost 7 bases, J lost 0 bases, and 12 bases lay in between. CDR1 and CDR2 (germline): DFQATT, SNEGSKA (reference sequence). CDR3 loop: CSVRPTLNTEAFF. CDR3 nucleotides: TGCAGTGTTAGGCCGACACTGAACACTGAAGCTTTCTTT.

The chain couples TRBV11-2 to TRBJ2-7; D unresolved. The V end lost 5 bases, the J end lost 7 bases, and 6 bases lay between the germline ends. The CDR3 is 10 amino acids. CDR1 and CDR2 (germline): SGHAT, FQNNGV. CDR3 DNA: TGTGCCAGCAGCATAACGGAGCAGTACTTC. Translated, it gives CASSITEQYF.

This clone was seen ten or more times. One end of the junction fails to match germline, which may point to a read error. This chain links TRBV19 with TRBJ1-2; D is perhaps TRBD1 (5 bases). Germline V gene data show CDR1 as LNHDA and CDR2 as SQIVND (reference sequence). This CDR3 has 11 amino acids. CDR3: CASSIQGGYAF. CDR3 nucleotide sequence: TGTGCCAGTAGTATACAGGGCGGCTACGCCTTC. The whole variable domain, remainder taken from reference TRBV19 and TRBJ1-2, is DGGITQSPKYLFRKEGQNVTLSCEQNLNHDAMYWYRQDPGQGLRLIYYSQIVNDFQKGDIAEGYSVSREKKESFPLTVTSAQKNPTAFYLCASSIQGGYAFGSGTRLTVV.

This clone was counted between two and nine times. This chain uses TRBV6-1 with TRBJ2-1; D unclear. Germline V gene data show CDR1 as MNHNS and CDR2 as SASEGT. The CDR3 has 15 residues. The germline V and J ends were trimmed by 0 bases and 4 bases, with 10 bases remaining between them. CDR3 region: CASSEAGDPYNEQFF. As DNA, the CDR3 is TGTGCCAGCAGTGAAGCAGGAGACCCTTACAATGAGCAGTTCTTC.

The rearrangement joins TRBV6-5 to TRBJ1-4; D not resolved. Trimming took 0 bases from V and 8 from J, leaving 7 bases between them. Germline V gene lookup returns CDR1 MNHEY and CDR2 SVGAGI. The CDR3 consists of 13 residues. The CDR3: CASSYSPREKLFF. Here the CDR3 DNA reads TGTGCCAGCAGTTACTCCCCGAGGGAAAAACTGTTTTTT.

This chain joins TRBV20-1 and TRBJ2-3; a possible D gene is TRBD2 (7 bases). The germline V gene encodes CDR1 DFQATT and CDR2 SNEGSKA (reference sequence). The CDR3 covers 13 residues. V was trimmed by 6 bases and J by 7 bases, leaving 17 bases between them. In DNA form, the CDR3 reads TGCAGTGCCCGAGGGAGGGGGGCGCATACGCAGTATTTT. Its translation is CSARGRGAHTQYF.

In this sample, this clone turned up a few times. The V gene is TRBV11-2, the J gene TRBJ2-1, with 14 bases matching TRBD2. The V gene end was trimmed by 6 bases and the J gene end by 0 bases; junction bases not matched to a gene: 16. The CDR3 is made up of 21 amino acids. Looked up from germline, CDR1 is SGHAT and CDR2 is FQNNGV. CDR3 sequence: CASSRSPGLAGVSSSYNEQFF. The CDR3 DNA sequence: TGTGCCAGCAGTAGATCGCCGGGACTAGCGGGAGTGTCGAGCTCCTACAATGAGCAGTTCTTC.

The chain uses TRBV28 and TRBJ1-1, with 9 positions matching TRBD1. The CDR3 runs to 15 residues. The ends lost 3 bases at V and 6 bases at J; junction bases unmatched: 8. In germline, CDR1 is MDHEN, CDR2 SYDVKM. The chain's CDR3 is CASSFLDRGMSEAFF. Here the CDR3 DNA reads TGTGCCAGCAGTTTCCTTGACAGGGGGATGTCTGAAGCTTTCTTT.

This clone showed up many times. This could be a read error, since a much larger clone is one nucleotide away. Other DNA sequences of this sample code for an identical CDR3. The chain carries TRBV9 and TRBJ2-7; no definite D call. The CDR3 is made up of 15 amino acids. The germline CDR1 and CDR2 sequences are SGDLS and YYNGEE. This CDR3 reads CASSVSPSLSYEQYF. CDR3 nucleotide sequence: TGCGCCAGCAGCGTTAGCCCAAGCCTCTCCTACGAGCAGTACTTC.

This clone qualifies as medium-sized (0.01 to 0.1%). The chain carries TRBV27 and TRBJ1-6; D is uncertain. Germline V gene data show CDR1 as MNHEY and CDR2 as SMNVEV (reference sequence). The CDR3 runs to 16 residues. The germline V and J ends were trimmed by 6 bases and 7 bases, with 19 bases remaining between them. CDR3 in DNA: TGTGCCAGCAGGGCAGGAGGGTCTGGCTCGAATTCACCCCTCCACTTT. Its protein is CASRAGGSGSNSPLHF.

This clone came up a few times. A read error may account for a junction end that differs from germline. The CDR3 sequence: CSSIGIDSEANVLTF. CDR3 nucleotides: TGTTCCAGCATTGGGATCGACTCTGAGGCCAACGTCCTGACTTTC. This chain joins TRBV2 and TRBJ2-6; D not certain. The germline V gene encodes CDR1 SNHLY and CDR2 FYNNEI. The CDR3 extends over 15 amino acids.